Here is one TCR beta chain with its context. What it binds is unknown. The germline gene is not matched at one end of the junction; a read error may be the cause. RNA was extracted from bulk tissue without any cell sorting. Distant lung tissue was collected more than 3 cm away from the tumor edge. TCRbeta libraries were built with three rounds of nested PCR, modified from ARM-PCR. In TCRdb, the multiplex PCR reads were re-called with MiXCR into one record per CDR3 protein. The sample includes more than 45,000 distinct CDR3 sequences, around two thirds seen only once; the top ten take roughly 25%. These data originate in a study of tumor and adjacent non-tumor tissue in lung cancer. Broader study findings: In normal lung, the top 100 clones were significantly more dominant than in tumor.

The germline CDR1 and CDR2 sequences are MNHEY and SVGAGI. This CDR3 is 15 amino acids long. The sample taken for sequencing was distant non-tumor lung tissue. The chain combines TRBV6-5 with TRBJ1-1; D unclear. The clonotype was recovered from an older woman with non-small cell lung cancer. The CDR3 nucleotides read TGTGCCAACAGTTACGGGAGCGGGCCGGGCACTGAAGCTTTCTTT. Translating it yields CANSYGSGPGTEAFF.